Below are 18 T cell receptor beta chains sequenced from a single sample in a study of T cells in Graves' hyperthyroidism and ophthalmopathy. Amplification of TCR beta CDR3 regions used RNA as the template. HTBI primers were the set used in a first-round RT-PCR of the TCR CDR3. TCRdb re-called the multiplex PCR reads with MiXCR, one entry per CDR3 protein. The data contain roughly 180,000 distinct CDR3 sequences, 8% to 9.5% of them singletons. The sequenced sample was blood. The receptors stem from a young woman with Graves' hyperthyroidism that later progressed to Graves' ophthalmopathy.

The J gene is TRBJ2-1, the V gene TRBV4-1; D is perhaps TRBD2 (5 bases). Germline V gene sequence: CDR1 MGHRA, CDR2 YSYEKL. V gave up 1 base and J gave up 4 bases, with 11 bases separating them. The CDR3 length is 15 residues. The CDR3 DNA reads as TGCGCCAGCAGCCAAGCCCCACTAGGATACAATGAGCAGTTCTTC. Translation: CASSQAPLGYNEQFF.

This clonotype was counted a few times. The rearrangement uses TRBV4-2 and TRBJ1-5, with 7 bases matching TRBD1. CDR1 and CDR2 from the germline V gene are LGHNA and YNFKEQ. The CDR3 length is 16 residues. Germline trimming cut 2 bases from V and 0 bases from J; bases unmatched to any gene: 4. The CDR3 here is CASSQQGGVSNQPQHF. The CDR3 DNA is TGTGCCAGCAGCCAACAGGGGGGGGTTAGCAATCAGCCCCAGCATTTT.

This clonotype was recorded at least ten times. The chain uses TRBV6-1 and TRBJ2-7; TRBD1 agrees at 11 bases. J lost 5 bases, V lost 5 bases, and 20 bases had no gene match. CDR1 and CDR2 from the germline V gene are MNHNS and SASEGT. This CDR3 comprises 19 residues. CDR3 DNA sequence: TGTGCCAGCAGTTATCTTACTTCCCTTAGGGACAGGGGGTTCAACGAGCAGTACTTC. It codes for CASSYLTSLRDRGFNEQYF.

At least ten counts were recorded for this clonotype. V usage is TRBV3-1 and J usage is TRBJ2-2, with 10 bases aligning to TRBD1. V trimming: 4 bases; J trimming: 1 base; junction bases outside the gene matches: 3. Germline V gives CDR1 LGHDT, CDR2 YNNKEL (reference sequence). The CDR3 consists of 16 residues. The CDR3 sequence: CASSLRTGGNTGELFF. The CDR3 nucleotides are TGTGCCAGCAGCCTTCGGACAGGGGGGAACACCGGGGAGCTGTTTTTT.

This clonotype was picked up many times. The V gene is TRBV19, the J gene TRBJ2-2; possibly TRBD2 for D (6 bases). The CDR3 loop spans 16 amino acids. With 3 bases removed from V and 3 bases from J, the gap between germline ends came to 14 bases. Germline CDR1 is LNHDA and CDR2 is SQIVND (reference sequence). This chain's CDR3 is CASSIIAGWDTGELFF. The CDR3 nucleotides are TGTGCCAGTAGTATCATTGCGGGATGGGACACCGGGGAGCTGTTTTTT.

This clonotype showed up just a few times. The chain employs TRBV19 and TRBJ2-6, with TRBD2 matching over 12 bases. This CDR3 has 19 residues. V trimming: 5 bases; J trimming: 0 bases; junction bases outside the gene matches: 8. Germline V lookup: CDR1 LNHDA, CDR2 SQIVND (reference sequence). In DNA form, the CDR3 reads TGTGCCAGTAGTCGATGGACTAGCGGGATGAGCTCTGGGGCCAACGTCCTGACTTTC. This codes for CASSRWTSGMSSGANVLTF.

This clonotype was counted between two and nine times. This chain connects TRBV4-1 to TRBJ2-5; D unresolved. CDR1 is MGHRA and CDR2 is YSYEKL in the germline V gene. The CDR3 length is 15 residues. The V gene lost 1 base and the J gene lost 4 bases, with 13 bases spanning the gap. The CDR3 DNA follows: TGCGCCAGCAGCCAAGGTCAGCTATCACGAGAGACCCAGTACTTC. As protein: CASSQGQLSRETQYF.

The table lists this clonotype with many counts. The chain recombines TRBV6-1 with TRBJ2-2; no clear D gene. With 10 bases removed from V and 5 bases from J, the gap between germline ends came to 8 bases. The germline V gene has CDR1 MNHNS and CDR2 SASEGT. The length of the CDR3 is 11 residues. The CDR3 coding sequence is TGTGCCACCCTACGGACCGGGGAGCTGTTTTTT. It specifies CATLRTGELFF.

The table lists this clonotype with many counts. The gene calls are TRBV5-6 and TRBJ2-7; D perhaps matches TRBD1 (5 bases). Germline V gives CDR1 SGHDT, CDR2 YYEEEE. The CDR3 totals 14 residues. Trimming shortened V by 1 base and J by 0 bases, and 8 bases separated the two germline ends. CDR3 DNA sequence: TGTGCCAGCAGCTTGCTACAGGCCTCCTACGAGCAGTACTTC. Its translation: CASSLLQASYEQYF.

This clonotype was seen ten or more times. Here the CDR3 DNA reads TGTGCCAGCAGTTTATCGTGGCACCCCGAGGCTGAAGCTTTCTTT. This sequence encodes CASSLSWHPEAEAFF. The chain links TRBV27 to TRBJ1-1; D remains ambiguous. V was pared by 0 bases and J by 6 bases, with 14 bases between. The length of the CDR3 is 15 residues. Germline V CDR1 and CDR2: MNHEY, SMNVEV (reference sequence).

The V gene is TRBV6-1, the J gene TRBJ2-3; D may be TRBD1 (5 bases). Germline loops: CDR1 MNHNS, CDR2 SASEGT. V was cut by 8 bases and J by 4 bases, with 16 bases left in between. The CDR3 consists of 14 residues. DNA for the CDR3: TGTGCCAGCTCCCCAGAAAGGGGTGCAGATACGCAGTATTTT. Its protein is CASSPERGADTQYF.

The chain couples TRBV10-1 to TRBJ1-5, with D perhaps TRBD1 (5 bases). Trimming cost V 1 base and J 11 bases, with 9 bases left between them. The CDR3 spans 12 residues. Germline V gene lookup returns CDR1 WNHNN and CDR2 SYGVQD (reference sequence). As DNA, the CDR3 is TGCGCCAGCAGTGAGTTGATCAGGGCCCAGCATTTT. Its translation is CASSELIRAQHF.

The V call is TRBV2, the J call TRBJ2-7; no reliable D call. Per germline, CDR1 SNHLY and CDR2 FYNNEI. The CDR3 has 16 amino acids. V was clipped by 7 bases and J by 5 bases, with 24 bases between them. As DNA, the CDR3 is TGTGCCAGCAATCCCTCGGAAACGCTGCACAGCGACGAGCAGTACTTC. This encodes CASNPSETLHSDEQYF.

In this sample, this clonotype turned up many times. The chain carries TRBV30 and TRBJ1-1, with a tentative D call TRBD1 (5 bases). Trimming took off 2 bases at V and 5 bases at J, with 9 bases between the two ends. The CDR3 extends over 12 amino acids. Germline loops: CDR1 GTSNPN, CDR2 SVGIG (reference sequence). The CDR3: CAWSMGGTEAFF. For the CDR3, the DNA is TGTGCCTGGAGTATGGGGGGTACTGAAGCTTTCTTT.

The table lists this clonotype with many counts. The chain employs TRBV5-4 and TRBJ2-1, with TRBD2 matching over 12 bases. Germline trimming cut 4 bases from V and 5 bases from J; bases unmatched to any gene: 4. This CDR3 comprises 15 residues. CDR1 SGHNT and CDR2 YYREEE come from the germline V gene (reference sequence). The CDR3 nucleotides read TGTGCCAGCAGCAAGACTAGCGGGGGTAACAATGAGCAGTTCTTC. Translated, it gives CASSKTSGGNNEQFF.

This clonotype was seen repeatedly, ten times or more. The chain combines TRBV20-1 with TRBJ2-7, with TRBD2 matching over 13 bases. The CDR3 loop spans 14 amino acids. Germline trimming cut 4 bases from V and 6 bases from J; bases unmatched to any gene: 6. The germline CDR1 and CDR2 sequences are DFQATT and SNEGSKA (reference sequence). The CDR3 sequence: CSAKGLAGAGEQYF. The CDR3, as DNA: TGCAGTGCTAAAGGACTAGCGGGAGCTGGCGAGCAGTACTTC.

Only a few counts were recorded for this clonotype. The chain is built from TRBV4-1 and TRBJ2-7; TRBD1 matches at 10 bases. Germline V gene sequence: CDR1 MGHRA, CDR2 YSYEKL. The CDR3 runs to 14 residues. V lost 6 bases, J lost 2 bases, and 4 bases stayed unmatched. CDR3 bases: TGCGCCAGCAGAAAGACAGGGGGCGCCTACGAGCAGTACTTC. It is translated as CASRKTGGAYEQYF.

The table lists this clonotype with many counts. This sequence joins TRBV3-1 and TRBJ2-3, with TRBD2 matching 14 bases. V lost 4 bases and J lost 4; bases outside the gene matches: 4. CDR3 length: 16 residues. Germline CDR1 LGHDT, CDR2 YNNKEL (reference sequence). In nucleotides, the CDR3 is TGTGCCAGCAGCCCGGGGACTAGCGGGAGCTCAGATACGCAGTATTTT. Protein sequence: CASSPGTSGSSDTQYF.